This TCR beta chain was retrieved from a study of T cells in women clearing cervical HPV infection. Looking at the study overall: Case blood drawn at lesion detection; control blood after infection cleared. The study, taken as a whole, reports: Controls had more TRBV6-7 (approximately 0.15%) than cases (around 0.11%).

Some clones are missing from TCRdb's copy, which holds only in-frame ones; the method was immunoSEQ multiplex PCR. The table counts tens of thousands of clones; roughly 25% lies in the top ten. Germline CDR1 LNHDA, CDR2 SQIVND (reference sequence). Between the trimmed V and J ends, which lost 7 bases and 7 bases, there was a span of 8 bases. CDR3 length: 11 residues. For this clone: The antigen remains unidentified. The read terminates 3 residues ahead of where the CDR3 ends, so the germline J gene completes it.

Sequenced sample: blood buffy coat. The chain has TRBV19 and TRBJ2-1, with a tentative D call TRBD2 (5 bases). The sequence was obtained from a woman aged 18-70 years with a cervical HPV16 infection that either progressed to CIN3+ or cleared (not recorded which). CDR3 DNA, as far as it was read: TGTGCCAGTATTAAGCGGAATGAG. It is translated as CASIKRNE. The entire CDR3 protein reads CASIKRNEQFF.